Below are 21 T cell receptor beta chains sequenced from a single sample in a study of blood T cells in healthy people across ages (dated by TCRdb to the mid-2010s). The library was prepared using 5' RACE. The sequencer listed for this sample is Illumina HiSeq 2500. A second PCR of about 6 to 11 cycles was performed with a sample-barcoded 5' primer and a J-beta primer mix. TCRdb cleaned the public reads at Q25 with fastp, built clones with MiXCR and kept in-frame beta chains. CDR3 protein duplicates are merged, each entry listing the most common genes and DNA. The table for this sample lists 550,000 to 750,000 distinct CDR3 sequences; roughly 21% of them were counted only once. The ten largest clones capture approximately 3.7% of the sample. The source material was blood. The receptor set was obtained from a man between 65 and 79 years old in good health.

This clonotype was seen at least ten times. The J gene is TRBJ2-1, the V gene TRBV12-3 or TRBV12-4, with D perhaps TRBD1 or TRBD2 (6 bases each). Trimming took off 2 bases at V and 8 bases at J, with 10 bases between the two ends. The CDR3 covers 13 residues. The CDR3 nucleotides read TGTGCCAGCAGTTTACTCGGGGGCCATGAGCAGTTCTTC. Its protein product is CASSLLGGHEQFF.

V and J are TRBV20-1 and TRBJ1-6, with 7 bases matching TRBD1. CDR1 is DFQATT, CDR2 SNEGSKA, per germline (reference sequence). The CDR3 length is 15 residues. Germline trimming cut 8 bases from V and 0 bases from J; bases unmatched to any gene: 7. For the CDR3, the DNA is TGCAGTACTACGACAGGGAGCTCCTATAATTCACCCCTCCACTTT. Amino acids: CSTTTGSSYNSPLHF.

This clonotype was detected many times. This chain joins TRBV12-3 or TRBV12-4 and TRBJ2-3; TRBD2 agrees at 9 bases. This CDR3 comprises 14 residues. V lost 4 bases to trimming and J lost 4 bases; unmatched junction nucleotides: 3. CDR3 in DNA: TGTGCCAGCAGTTCAGCGGGAGGAGCAGATACGCAGTATTTT. This codes for CASSSAGGADTQYF.

This clonotype was counted at least ten times. The chain has TRBV7-3 and TRBJ1-6; D gene uncertain. This CDR3 spans 13 amino acids. CDR1 is SGHTA, CDR2 FQGTGA, per germline. Trimming stripped 3 bases from V and 7 bases from J, with 7 bases between. For the CDR3, the DNA is TGTGCCAGCAGCTTTACGGAGAATTCACCCCTCCACTTT. Encoded protein: CASSFTENSPLHF.

The rearrangement uses TRBV7-2 and TRBJ2-5, with D uncertain. The V end was cut by 5 bases, the J end by 6 bases, with 10 bases between. Per germline, CDR1 SGHTA and CDR2 FQGNSA. This CDR3 has 12 amino acids. The CDR3 region has the DNA TGTGCCAGCAGCCCAAGTCCCCAGACCCAGTACTTC. Protein: CASSPSPQTQYF.

This clonotype was observed a handful of times. The V and J genes are TRBV28 and TRBJ2-3; D tentatively fits TRBD1 or TRBD2 (5 bases each). V was cut by 10 bases and J by 4 bases, with 15 bases left in between. The CDR3 covers 13 residues. Looked up from germline, CDR1 is MDHEN and CDR2 is SYDVKM. The CDR3 DNA reads as TGTGCCACACAGGCTCGGGGTCCAGATACGCAGTATTTT. Translating gives CATQARGPDTQYF.

In the case of this clonotype: This clone may be a read error of a much larger clone one base away. The V gene is TRBV7-2, the J gene TRBJ2-4; D possibly corresponds to TRBD1 (5 bases). Germline CDR1 reads SGHTA; CDR2 reads FQGNSA. CDR3 length: 13 amino acids. Trimming removed 0 bases at V and 13 bases at J, with 13 bases between. This CDR3 is CASSLADRRLQYF. CDR3 coding DNA: TGTGCCAGCAGCTTAGCAGACAGACGATTGCAGTACTTC.

In its sample, this clonotype was seen a few times. The rearrangement links TRBV20-1 to TRBJ2-3; D not resolved. CDR1 and CDR2 from the germline V gene are DFQATT and SNEGSKA (reference sequence). CDR3 size: 14 residues. V lost 1 base, J lost 1 base, and 9 bases lay in between. In DNA form, the CDR3 reads TGCAGTGCTAGAGTGGACGGACGCACAGATACGCAGTATTTT. It codes for CSARVDGRTDTQYF.

V and J are TRBV28 and TRBJ2-1; D ambiguous. The last part of the DNA fits TRBJ2-5 better; the J call may be wrong. The germline V gene encodes CDR1 MDHEN and CDR2 SYDVKM. This CDR3 contains 13 residues. The CDR3 coding sequence is TGTGCCAGCAGTGATCCGGGTAAAGAGACCCAGTACTTC. It codes for CASSDPGKETQYF.

This clonotype appeared a single time. The chain is built from TRBV7-2 and TRBJ2-5; D gene ambiguous. The germline V gene has CDR1 SGHTA and CDR2 FQGNSA. CDR3 length equals 14 residues. V dropped 5 bases and J dropped 2 bases, with 12 bases sitting between them. The CDR3 spells CASSRHIGQETQYF. CDR3 in DNA: TGTGCCAGCAGCAGGCATATCGGACAAGAGACCCAGTACTTC.

The chain uses TRBV12-3 or TRBV12-4 and TRBJ2-1, with 7 bases fitting TRBD2. The ends lost 6 bases at V and 3 bases at J; junction bases unmatched: 5. There are 14 residues in the CDR3. CDR3 sequence reads: CASSPWGGYNEQFF. In DNA form, the CDR3 reads TGTGCCAGCAGCCCATGGGGGGGCTACAATGAGCAGTTCTTC.

This chain connects TRBV9 to TRBJ1-6, with 7 bases aligning to TRBD1. Trimming at V came to 0 bases and at J to 6 bases, leaving 9 bases not matched to a gene. Germline V gene lookup returns CDR1 SGDLS and CDR2 YYNGEE. This CDR3 region has 17 residues. CDR3 nucleotide sequence: TGTGCCAGCAGCGTAGAGGGAGGGGGACAGCTTAATTCACCCCTCCACTTT. It is translated as CASSVEGGGQLNSPLHF.

This clonotype appeared a few times. Mismatch with germline at one junction end may stem from a read error. This chain links TRBV4-2 with TRBJ2-5; D remains ambiguous. This CDR3 comprises 15 residues. The V gene's germline CDR1 is LGHNA and CDR2 YNFKEQ. CDR3 in amino acids: CASSQDGEVQEAQYF. CDR3 DNA sequence: TGTGCCAGCAGCCAAGATGGCGAGGTTCAAGAGGCCCAGTACTTC.

V is TRBV7-6 and J is TRBJ2-7; perhaps TRBD2 as D (5 bases). The CDR3 loop spans 13 amino acids. Trimming pared 1 base from V and 5 bases from J, leaving 9 bases between. Germline CDR1 is SGHVS and CDR2 is FNYEAQ. This CDR3 is CASSLDRRNEQYF. DNA for the CDR3: TGTGCCAGCAGCTTAGATCGGAGGAACGAGCAGTACTTC. Using reference TRBV7-6 and TRBJ2-7 for the parts outside the CDR3, the full variable domain is GAGVSQSPRYKVTKRGQDVALRCDPISGHVSLYWYRQALGQGPEFLTYFNYEAQQDKSGLPNDRFSAERPEGSISTLTIQRTEQRDSAMYRCASSLDRRNEQYFGPGTRLTVT.

This clonotype was seen repeatedly, ten times or more. The chain links TRBV5-1 to TRBJ2-1, with 10 bases fitting TRBD2. The CDR3 extends over 15 amino acids. V lost 0 bases, J lost 8 bases, and 5 bases stayed unmatched. Looked up from germline, CDR1 is SGHRS and CDR2 is YFSETQ. The CDR3 DNA reads TGCGCCAGCAGCTTGGCTAGCGGGAGTATCGATGAGCAGTTCTTC. Translating it yields CASSLASGSIDEQFF.

There are a few counts of this clonotype. This chain connects TRBV21-1 to TRBJ1-1; TRBD1 is the table's D call, not checked against the DNA. TRBV21-1 is assigned pseudogene status. The CDR3 contains 16 residues. The CDR3 is CASSNSTGGKSTEAFF. In DNA, the CDR3 is TGTGCCAGCAGCAATTCCACAGGGGGTAAGAGCACTGAAGCTTTCTTT.

This chain connects TRBV20-1 to TRBJ1-2; D might be TRBD1 (6 bases). CDR3 length equals 12 residues. Trimming removed 6 bases from V and 5 bases from J, with 13 bases in between. In germline, CDR1 is DFQATT, CDR2 SNEGSKA (reference sequence). CDR3 loop: CSAHGQGYGYTF. The CDR3 bases are TGCAGTGCGCATGGGCAGGGGTATGGCTACACCTTC.

This clonotype was detected a few times. CDR3: CASLDTPKNIQYF. CDR3 DNA sequence: TGTGCCAGTCTAGACACCCCTAAAAACATTCAGTACTTC. The V and J genes are TRBV2 and TRBJ2-4; D not certain. Trimming shortened V by 9 bases and J by 4 bases, and 13 bases separated the two germline ends. Germline V CDR1 and CDR2: SNHLY, FYNNEI. The CDR3 contains 13 residues.

This clonotype appeared a few times. The chain recombines TRBV20-1 with TRBJ2-7; 16 nucleotides match TRBD2. The CDR3 loop spans 17 amino acids. The germline gives CDR1 DFQATT, CDR2 SNEGSKA (reference sequence). V trimming: 2 bases; J trimming: 4 bases; junction bases outside the gene matches: 8. The DNA of the CDR3 is TGCAGTGCTAGATCAGGGACTAGCGGGAGGGGGGGATACGAGCAGTACTTC. This gives the protein CSARSGTSGRGGYEQYF.

This clonotype was detected only a few times. V and J are TRBV10-3 and TRBJ2-5; D remains ambiguous. The DNA end favors TRBJ2-7, so the J call may be wrong. The germline CDR1 and CDR2 sequences are ENHRY and SYGVKD. CDR3 size: 12 residues. The CDR3 protein is CAISRDTYEQYF. The CDR3 nucleotides are TGTGCCATCAGTCGAGACACCTACGAGCAGTACTTC.

This clonotype was detected a few times. The V and J genes are TRBV6-5 and TRBJ2-1, with 14 nucleotides matching TRBD2. Germline lookup yields CDR1 MNHEY and CDR2 SVGAGI. This CDR3 has 16 amino acids. The J segment lost 6 bases and the V segment lost 6 bases, leaving 7 bases of the junction unmatched. The CDR3 loop is CASSRVTSGRANEQFF. In nucleotides, the CDR3 is TGTGCCAGCAGCCGCGTGACTAGCGGGAGGGCCAATGAGCAGTTCTTC.